This is a list of T cell receptor beta chains from one sample in a study of response to subunit inactivated influenza vaccine. TCRdb independently ran MiXCR on the RT-PCR reads; one entry per CDR3 protein. The sample records hundreds of thousands of distinct CDR3 sequences, 15% to 18% being singletons. The sample here was PBMCs from blood, taken about 11 days after vaccination. Receptors were obtained from a man aged 50 to 59 who received an inactivated influenza vaccine. Both conserved end residues are part of each CDR3. The D gene is left open where the match is weak. Not all rows give a size; the values are once, few, many and, for expanded clones, a class.

few,NA,TRBJ1-2,14,TRBV12-3/TRBV12-4,CASSLGGERYGYTF,TGTGCCAGCAGTTTAGGGGGGGAGCGGTATGGCTACACCTTC
NA,TRBD2,TRBJ2-1,15,TRBV9,CASAVQRGGDNEQFF,TGTGCCAGCGCGGTGCAGCGGGGGGGGGACAATGAGCAGTTCTTC
NA,NA,TRBJ2-5,19,TRBV7-6,CASSLSRTTLHRGYETQYF,TGTGCCAGCAGCTTATCCAGAACCACACTCCACCGAGGGTATGAGACCCAGTACTTC
NA,NA,TRBJ1-1,13,TRBV6-2/TRBV6-3,CARRGRGITEAFF,TGTGCCAGGAGGGGTCGGGGTATAACTGAAGCTTTCTTT
many,NA,TRBJ2-3,12,TRBV10-3,CAISEMGDTQYF,TGTGCCATCAGTGAGATGGGAGATACGCAGTATTTT
few,TRBD2,TRBJ2-7,16,TRBV7-9,CASSFHSGRTTYEQYF,TGTGCCAGCAGCTTTCATAGCGGGAGGACCACCTACGAGCAGTACTTC
few,TRBD1,TRBJ2-3,15,TRBV20-1,CSASGNRGPADTQYF,TGCAGTGCTAGCGGAAACAGGGGGCCCGCAGATACGCAGTATTTT
NA,NA,TRBJ1-6,12,TRBV29-1,CSVGWGDSPLHF,TGCAGCGTTGGTTGGGGGGATTCACCCCTCCACTTT
NA,TRBD1,TRBJ1-2,14,TRBV7-2,CASSSGGPTYGYTF,TGTGCCAGCAGCTCAGGGGGCCCAACGTATGGCTACACCTTC
once,TRBD1,TRBJ2-2,17,TRBV20-1,CCARETRQGIDPGELFF,TGCTGTGCTAGAGAAACAAGACAGGGTATAGATCCCGGGGAGCTGTTTTTT
many,TRBD1,TRBJ1-5,13,TRBV20-1,CSATGTGNQPQHF,TGCAGTGCTACCGGGACAGGCAATCAGCCCCAGCATTTT
NA,NA,TRBJ1-4,13,TRBV5-1,CASRATEAEKLFF,TGCGCCAGCAGAGCGACAGAAGCAGAAAAACTGTTTTTT
few,NA,TRBJ2-1,14,TRBV5-4,CASSSGGLDNEQFF,TGTGCCAGCAGCTCGGGCGGCCTAGACAATGAGCAGTTCTTC
NA,TRBD2,TRBJ2-7,15,TRBV6-5,CASSYVAGGSHEQYF,TGTGCCAGCAGTTACGTGGCGGGAGGGTCTCACGAGCAGTACTTC
many,TRBD1,TRBJ2-7,13,TRBV5-1,CASSSRDRGEQYF,TGCGCCAGCAGCTCACGGGACAGGGGAGAGCAGTACTTC
NA,NA,TRBJ2-1,13,TRBV7-9,CASSDGRYNEQFF,TGTGCCAGCAGCGACGGACGGTACAATGAGCAGTTCTTC
few,NA,TRBJ1-5,16,TRBV6-5,CASSYVDRRLGQPQHF,TGTGCCAGCAGTTACGTAGACAGGCGACTGGGTCAGCCCCAGCATTTT
NA,NA,TRBJ2-1,12,TRBV30,CAWEEQVVEQFF,TGTGCCTGGGAGGAGCAGGTGGTTGAGCAGTTCTTC
few,NA,TRBJ1-6,16,TRBV4-2,CASSSSGQGSNSPLHF,TGTGCCAGCAGCTCCTCGGGGCAGGGAAGTAATTCACCCCTCCACTTT
NA,NA,TRBJ1-1,14,TRBV7-2,CASSFATVNTEAFF,TGTGCCAGCAGCTTCGCCACAGTGAACACTGAAGCTTTCTTT
NA,NA,TRBJ2-7,14,TRBV20-1,CSARDAYKSYEQYF,TGCAGTGCTAGAGACGCCTACAAATCCTACGAGCAGTACTTC
many,TRBD2,TRBJ2-2,17,TRBV20-1,CSVPPTLAGPNTGELFF,TGCAGTGTCCCGCCAACCTTAGCGGGACCGAACACCGGGGAGCTGTTTTTT
NA,TRBD2,TRBJ2-7,16,TRBV5-1,CASSLVSGGASYEQYF,TGCGCCAGCAGCTTGGTTAGCGGGGGGGCTTCCTACGAGCAGTACTTC
few,NA,TRBJ2-2,17,TRBV5-6,CASSLVGFDPRSGELFF,TGTGCCAGCAGCTTGGTTGGATTCGACCCGCGGTCCGGGGAGCTGTTTTTT
many,TRBD1,TRBJ2-7,16,TRBV4-2,CASSQDRDRGPYEQYF,TGTGCCAGCAGCCAAGATCGGGACAGGGGGCCCTACGAGCAGTACTTC
NA,NA,TRBJ2-2,18,TRBV25-1,CASSGLIRVGGNTGELFF,TGTGCCAGCAGTGGGTTAATTCGGGTCGGGGGTAACACCGGGGAGCTGTTTTTT
few,NA,TRBJ2-7,12,TRBV10-3,CAISDDGYEQYF,TGTGCCATCAGTGATGACGGTTACGAGCAGTACTTC
NA,NA,TRBJ2-3,14,TRBV5-1,CASSSPPDADTQYF,TGCGCCAGCAGCTCCCCCCCCGACGCAGATACGCAGTATTTT
few,TRBD1,TRBJ2-7,16,TRBV4-1,CASSQVTGGEPYEQYF,TGCGCCAGCAGCCAAGTCACAGGGGGAGAGCCCTACGAGCAGTACTTC
NA,NA,TRBJ2-3,15,TRBV12-3/TRBV12-4,CASRSNRTPQDRQYF,TGTGCCAGCAGGTCGAATCGGACCCCTCAGGATAGGCAGTATTTT
NA,NA,TRBJ2-1,17,TRBV20-1,CSARDPTSRSSYNEQFF,TGCAGTGCTAGAGATCCAACTAGCCGGAGCTCCTACAATGAGCAGTTCTTC
few,TRBD2,TRBJ2-1,17,TRBV7-3,CASSLIAGGSSYNEQFF,TGTGCCAGCAGCTTAATAGCGGGGGGGAGCTCCTACAATGAGCAGTTCTTC
few,NA,TRBJ2-4,15,TRBV2,CASRGGLGPQDIQYF,TGTGCCAGCAGGGGCGGGTTGGGGCCGCAAGACATTCAGTACTTC
NA,NA,TRBJ1-1,13,TRBV9,CASSRDGLAEAFF,TGTGCCAGCAGCAGGGATGGTCTAGCTGAAGCTTTCTTT
NA,TRBD1,TRBJ2-2,16,TRBV9,CASSRTTGVLTGELFF,TGTGCCAGCAGCCGGACCACAGGGGTCTTAACCGGGGAGCTGTTTTTT
few,TRBD1,TRBJ2-2,14,TRBV2,CASVRDRNTGELFF,TGTGCCAGCGTCCGGGACAGAAACACCGGGGAGCTGTTTTTT
NA,TRBD2,TRBJ2-7,15,TRBV20-1,CSARLLAGAVDEQYF,TGCAGTGCTAGACTCCTAGCGGGAGCGGTCGACGAGCAGTACTTC
few,NA,TRBJ1-1,12,TRBV2,CASRNSGIEAFF,TGTGCCAGCAGGAACAGTGGTATTGAAGCTTTCTTT
few,TRBD1,TRBJ2-1,15,TRBV30,CAWKNRGRPYNEQFF,TGTGCCTGGAAGAACAGGGGGCGCCCATACAATGAGCAGTTCTTC
few,NA,TRBJ1-1,11,TRBV20-1,CSARPGFEAFF,TGCAGTGCTAGACCGGGATTTGAAGCTTTCTTT
few,NA,TRBJ2-7,13,TRBV9,CASSVGAGSEQYF,TGTGCCAGCAGCGTAGGGGCAGGCTCGGAGCAGTACTTC
NA,NA,TRBJ2-1,15,TRBV5-1,CASSFHGSLGNEQFF,TGCGCCAGCAGCTTTCACGGGTCTCTTGGGAACGAGCAGTTCTTC
NA,NA,TRBJ2-3,12,TRBV7-2,CASSAMPDTQYF,TGTGCCAGCAGCGCAATGCCAGATACGCAGTATTTT
few,NA,TRBJ2-2,14,TRBV15,CATQVSTHTGELFF,TGTGCCACCCAGGTTTCCACCCACACCGGGGAGCTGTTTTTT
NA,NA,TRBJ2-1,15,TRBV7-6,CASSLLGGPGNEQFF,TGTGCCAGCAGCTTATTAGGAGGGCCGGGGAATGAGCAGTTCTTC
NA,NA,TRBJ1-2,12,TRBV28,CASSPRGYGYTF,TGTGCCAGCAGTCCGAGGGGCTATGGCTACACCTTC
few,TRBD1,TRBJ1-5,13,TRBV29-1,CSVGDRGSQPQHF,TGCAGCGTTGGGGACAGGGGAAGCCAGCCCCAGCATTTT
NA,TRBD2,TRBJ2-1,16,TRBV6-2/TRBV6-3,CASSRYSGRDYNEQFF,TGTGCCAGCAGTCGCTACAGCGGGAGGGATTACAATGAGCAGTTCTTC
many,NA,TRBJ2-7,15,TRBV4-2,CASSHIDSSSYEQYF,TGTGCCAGCAGCCATATTGACTCAAGCTCCTACGAGCAGTACTTC
NA,NA,TRBJ1-2,13,TRBV28,CASSRDTRHGYTF,TGTGCCAGCAGCCGGGACACAAGACATGGCTACACCTTC
many,TRBD1,TRBJ2-1,11,TRBV5-1,CASSPRQGRFF,TGCGCCAGCAGCCCTAGACAGGGGCGGTTCTTC
many,TRBD1,TRBJ2-3,16,TRBV7-8,CASSFLGTASTDTQYF,TGTGCCAGCAGCTTCCTCGGGACAGCTAGCACAGATACGCAGTATTTT